This TCR beta chain was captured by sequencing in a study of shared clonotypes between healthy human individuals. Whole-study context: Per donor, three plates held CD4 naive cells, three held CD4 memory, two held CD8 naive and one held CD8 memory.

Libraries were prepared by immunoSEQ multiplex PCR; TCRdb keeps only in-frame clonotypes and omits some of them. Of about 1 million clones in the sample, roughly 80% were seen once. V was pared by 4 bases and J by 8 bases, with 18 bases between. This CDR3 contains 15 residues. Germline CDR1 and CDR2: MGHRA and YSYEKL. The sequencing sample was made of memory CD4+ T cells sorted from blood. Stated subset: CD45RA-negative fraction. The chain links TRBV4-1 to TRBJ2-1, with D perhaps TRBD1 (5 bases). This receptor was identified in a man between 18 and 29 years old in good health. The CDR3 nucleotides read TGCGCCAGCAGCCGCACAGGAGCCAACCGGGATGAGCAGTTCTTC. Translated, it gives CASSRTGANRDEQFF.